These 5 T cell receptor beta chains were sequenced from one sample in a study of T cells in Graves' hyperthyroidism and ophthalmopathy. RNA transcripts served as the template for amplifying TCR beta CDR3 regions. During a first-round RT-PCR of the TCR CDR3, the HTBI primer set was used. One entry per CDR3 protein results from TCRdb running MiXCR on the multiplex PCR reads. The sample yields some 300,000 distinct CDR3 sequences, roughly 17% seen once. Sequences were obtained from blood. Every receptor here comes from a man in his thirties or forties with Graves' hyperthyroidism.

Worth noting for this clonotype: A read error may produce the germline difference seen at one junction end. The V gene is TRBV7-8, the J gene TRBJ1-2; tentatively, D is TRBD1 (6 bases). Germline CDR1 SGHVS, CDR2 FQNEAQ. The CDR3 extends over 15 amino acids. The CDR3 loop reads CASSGRDTTNYGYTF. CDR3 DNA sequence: TGCGCCAGCAGCGGCCGGGACACGACGAACTATGGCTACACCTTC.

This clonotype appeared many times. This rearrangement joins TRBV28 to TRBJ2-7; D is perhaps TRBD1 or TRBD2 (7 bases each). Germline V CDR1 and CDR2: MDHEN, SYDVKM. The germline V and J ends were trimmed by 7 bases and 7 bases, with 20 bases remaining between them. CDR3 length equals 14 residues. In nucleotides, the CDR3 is TGTGCCAGCACAGAACAGGGGCGGGGAGGGGAGCAGTACTTC. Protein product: CASTEQGRGGEQYF. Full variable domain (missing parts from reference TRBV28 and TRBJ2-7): DVKVTQSSRYLVKRTGEKVFLECVQDMDHENMFWYRQDPGLGLRLIYFSYDVKMKEKGDIPEGYSVSREKKERFSLILESASTNQTSMYLCASTEQGRGGEQYFGPGTRLTVT.

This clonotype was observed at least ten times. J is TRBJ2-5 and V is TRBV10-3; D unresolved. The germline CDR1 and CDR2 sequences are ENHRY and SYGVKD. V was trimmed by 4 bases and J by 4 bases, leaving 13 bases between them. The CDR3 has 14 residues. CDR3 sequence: CAISVYSHGETQYF. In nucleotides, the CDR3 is TGTGCCATCAGTGTATACTCCCATGGAGAGACCCAGTACTTC.

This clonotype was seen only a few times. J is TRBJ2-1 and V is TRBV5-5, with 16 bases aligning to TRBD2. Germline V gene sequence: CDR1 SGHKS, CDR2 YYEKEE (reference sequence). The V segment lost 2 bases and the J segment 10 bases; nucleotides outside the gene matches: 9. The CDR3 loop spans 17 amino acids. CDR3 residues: CASSFGGTSGRVREQFF. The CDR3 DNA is TGTGCCAGCAGCTTTGGGGGGACTAGCGGGAGGGTTAGGGAGCAGTTCTTC.

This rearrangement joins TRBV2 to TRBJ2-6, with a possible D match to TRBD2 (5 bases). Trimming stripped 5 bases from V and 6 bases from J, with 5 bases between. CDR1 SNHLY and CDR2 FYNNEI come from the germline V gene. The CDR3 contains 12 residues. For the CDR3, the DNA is TGTGCCAGCAGTCTAGCGGCCAACGTCCTGACTTTC. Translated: CASSLAANVLTF.